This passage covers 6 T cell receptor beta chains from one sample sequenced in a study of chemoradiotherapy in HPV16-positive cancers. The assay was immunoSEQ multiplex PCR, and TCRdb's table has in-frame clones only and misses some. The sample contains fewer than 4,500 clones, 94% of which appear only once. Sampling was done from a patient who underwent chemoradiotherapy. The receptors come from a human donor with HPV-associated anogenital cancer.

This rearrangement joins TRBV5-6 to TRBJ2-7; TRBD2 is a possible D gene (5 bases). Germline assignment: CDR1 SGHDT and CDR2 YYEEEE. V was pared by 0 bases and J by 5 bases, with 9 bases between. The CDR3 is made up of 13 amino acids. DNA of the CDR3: TGTGCCAGCAGCTTGGGTCCGGGAAACGAGCAGTACTTC. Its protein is CASSLGPGNEQYF.

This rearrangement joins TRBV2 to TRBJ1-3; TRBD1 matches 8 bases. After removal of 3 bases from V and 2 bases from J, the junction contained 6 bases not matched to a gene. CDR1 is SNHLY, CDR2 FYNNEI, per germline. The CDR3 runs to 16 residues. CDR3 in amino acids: CASSELGQGTGNTIYF. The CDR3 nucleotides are TGTGCCAGCAGTGAGCTAGGACAGGGAACTGGAAACACCATATATTTT.

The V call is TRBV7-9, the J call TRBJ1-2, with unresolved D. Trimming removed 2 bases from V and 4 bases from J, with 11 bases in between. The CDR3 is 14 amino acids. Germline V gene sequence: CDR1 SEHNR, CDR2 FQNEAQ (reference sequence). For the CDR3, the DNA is TGTGCCAGCAGCTTAAATGACGACCCCTATGGCTACACCTTC. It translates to CASSLNDDPYGYTF.

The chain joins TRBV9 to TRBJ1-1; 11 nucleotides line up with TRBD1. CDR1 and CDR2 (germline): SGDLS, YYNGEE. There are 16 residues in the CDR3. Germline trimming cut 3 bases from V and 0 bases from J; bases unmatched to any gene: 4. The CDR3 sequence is CASSADRGQMNTEAFF. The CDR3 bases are TGTGCCAGCAGCGCGGACAGGGGGCAGATGAACACTGAAGCTTTCTTT.

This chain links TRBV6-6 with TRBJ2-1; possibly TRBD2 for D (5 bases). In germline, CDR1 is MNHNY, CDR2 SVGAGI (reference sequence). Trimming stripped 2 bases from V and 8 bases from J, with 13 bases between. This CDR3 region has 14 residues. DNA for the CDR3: TGTGCCAGCAGTTACCCGGGGATCAGCGATGAGCAGTTCTTC. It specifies CASSYPGISDEQFF.

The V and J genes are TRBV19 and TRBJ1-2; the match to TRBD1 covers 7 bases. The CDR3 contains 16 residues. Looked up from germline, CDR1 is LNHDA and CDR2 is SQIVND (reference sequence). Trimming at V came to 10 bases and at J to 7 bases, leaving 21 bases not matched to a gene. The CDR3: CATKNLGQGVFRGYTF. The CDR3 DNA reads TGTGCCACTAAAAACCTGGGGCAGGGGGTTTTCCGTGGCTACACCTTC.